This T cell receptor (beta chain) was identified during a study of shared clonotypes between healthy human individuals (TCRdb year 2020). Some background on the complete study: The cohort comprised a couple of women and three men aged 18 to 49 years. The study deeply sequenced blood TCR repertoires of five healthy adults to estimate repertoire size and the extent of clonotype sharing between individuals. For each donor, three plates each were used for CD4 naive and CD4 memory, two plates were used for CD8 naive, and one plate was used for CD8 memory. Different laboratories and diverse techniques were used to prepare libraries and sequence TCR repertoires, to increase sequencing depth and limit assay-specific biases. Leukapheresis yielded between about 0.8 and 9.5 billion PBMCs per donor. Beyond this particular receptor, the publication reports: Even with the large sequencing depth, rarefaction of the sorted-subset datasets indicated that sequencing was incomplete. Approximately 5% of naive CD4, 3.5% of naive CD8, about 2.4% of memory CD4, and roughly 0.4% of memory CD8 clonotypes were shared across several donors. Higher generation probabilities were observed for clonotypes shared by all four sorted-subset donors than for non-shared clonotypes. Sampling was limited to blood, and TCR repertoires in tissue likely differ from TCR repertoires in blood. Naive subsets generally had larger estimated clonotype richness than memory subsets. The genetic and exposure-history diversity represented was limited by the small number of donors. Pairwise subsampling indicated that sequencing depth was expected to affect the degree of clonotype sharing among donors.

CD8 naive samples consisted of CD45RO-negative cells that were positively selected for CCR7, yielding a CD45RA+CCR7+ population without TemRA cells. Donors were healthy HIV-negative adults with no recently reported acute infections or vaccinations. Every donor was a Caucasian adult living in Nashville, Tennessee, USA. Blood was collected by leukapheresis, and PBMCs were isolated by Ficoll-Histopaque density gradient centrifugation and then cryopreserved in liquid nitrogen vapor phase. Analytical flow cytometry was used to check the purity and quantity of each magnetically sorted T cell population. Each sorted fraction had its genomic DNA isolated and then quantified by UV absorbance on a Nanodrop 2000c. Using the deep immunoSEQ assay, TCR CDR3 regions were amplified from genomic DNA by multiplex PCR. For each cell subset, the extracted genomic DNA was distributed evenly across all wells of several immunoSEQ 96-well plates, and each plate served as one replicate. For sorted subsets, 150 to 250 ng of genomic DNA, equivalent to around 31,000 T cell genomes, went into each replicate PCR. Purified libraries were quantified with a Qubit 3.0 fluorometer, sized on a Bioanalyzer 2100, and re-quantified with the KAPA Library Quantification kit. A separate single-read 150-cycle Illumina NextSeq 550 flow cell was used to sequence each immunoSEQ 96-well plate. On the authors' methods: Because only junctional sequences without quality scores were contained in the immunoSEQ output, filtering matching that applied to full-length reads could not be performed. To assign V/J genes and CDR3, sequences were annotated against IMGT germline references using PyIR, a Python wrapper for IgBLAST v1.9. Reads were filtered out if the reads had weak V/J assignments (E-value above 1e-6), no CDR3, stop codons, out-of-frame junctions, or ambiguous translated residues. A V3J clonotype was defined by an identical inferred V gene, J gene, and CDR3 amino acid sequence. Percentage overlap between repertoires was computed as shared unique clonotypes divided by the size of the smaller repertoire. Richness of each repertoire was evaluated using RTK rarefaction, the Chao1 estimator, and Recon v2.1 estimates of unobserved clonotypes. OLGA was used to compute generation probabilities for all TCRbeta clonotypes that the gDNA method yielded from a handful of donors. In TCRdb, the immuneACCESS table is reduced to in-frame sequences with V and J assigned. These tables do not hold every clone; where another copy was compared, an unresolved V gene accounts for under half, and the others remain unexplained. That table is the source of V, J and clone size, and D and trimming were worked out from the DNA. Across this sample there are some 2 million clones, with about 95% seen only once. Together, the top ten hold about 1.1% of the sample.

From the cysteine through the phenylalanine, the CDR3 covers 14 amino acids. Only the CDR3 DNA is retained, 42 bases long and in frame from the first base. CDR1 is given as SGHDN and CDR2 as FVKESK, both from the germline V gene. V is clipped by 4 bases and J by 3 bases, and the sequence between their germline boundaries is 13 bases long. Turning to this clone: It has no known antigen specificity. Per-nucleotide qualities are absent, and no much larger clonotype sits a single base away.

What was sequenced was naive CD8+ T cells sorted from blood. The cell subset or site label of this sample denotes: CD45RA+CCR7+. The receptor comes from a man aged 18-30 years in good health. Recombination linked TRBV14 to TRBJ2-7; the D gene is perhaps TRBD2, from 6 matching bases. CDR3 region: CASSLRELGYEQYF. The DNA reads as follows: TGTGCCAGCAGCCTTCGGGAGTTGGGCTACGAGCAGTACTTC.